This TCR beta chain stems from a study of T cell responses to AZD1222 COVID-19 vaccine (dated by TCRdb to the early 2020s). Regarding the complete study: AZD1222 recipients with second doses at about 4 weeks or about 12 weeks were pooled, because spike-specific TCR depth and breadth did not differ between schedules. Trial participants were enrolled into age subgroups of 18-55, 56-69 and 70-plus years, which contained around 140, 26 and 57 TCR-sequenced participants, respectively. A total of roughly 240 trial participants underwent TCR sequencing, of whom around 200 received two doses of AZD1222 and about 26 received two doses of the MenACWY control vaccine. Broader findings and caveats from the paper: Conclusions about previously exposed vaccinees are limited because only six or seven AZD1222 recipients were SARS-CoV-2 seropositive at baseline. Vaccine-associated CD4 TCRs spanned the whole spike protein, with dominant responses in regions 160-218 and 743-854. Because no samples from the day 14 peak response were available, repertoires could be characterized only after the peak T cell response. The 56-69-year group was small, and its depth increase did not reach significance, likely because of low power. Reportedly, almost half of the unique spike-specific TCRs recognized epitopes lying outside the regions that are mutated in the B.1.351 and B.1.1.7 variants. Participants were mostly white British and included more females than males, and it was suggested by the authors that clonal diversity may have been underestimated. After two AZD1222 doses, both the breadth and the depth of spike-specific TCRs were significantly higher than at day 0 and than in MenACWY recipients.

Per the publication, the time point label means: baseline before first vaccination. Vaccinee samples came from UK trials COV001 and COV002, including a single-blind randomized controlled phase 2/3 trial of AZD1222 (ChAdOx1 nCoV-19) in healthy adults. Trial participant PBMC samples were collected at day 0 and day 28 after the second dose for TCRbeta chain sequencing. From its cysteine to its phenylalanine, the CDR3 spans 17 amino acids. The entry retains the CDR3 DNA only, 51 bases that are in frame from base 1. Sequences SGHTA (CDR1) and FQGNSA (CDR2) are obtained from the germline V gene. Ends trimmed: V by 0 bases, J by 8 bases; bases unmatched to a gene: 10. The CDR3 regions of human TCRbeta chains were subjected to immunosequencing. The original methods were these. Repertoire TCRs were matched against a reference library of SARS-CoV-2-specific TCRs generated with the MIRA antigen-specificity platform. Breadth meant the fraction of unique TCRs that were SARS-CoV-2-associated, whereas depth meant the fraction of total T cells that were SARS-CoV-2-associated. Using the MIRA data, every spike-specific TCR was mapped to the spike region that the TCR reacted to and assigned to either a CD4 or a CD8 class. Log10-transformed breadth and depth values were compared by one-way ANOVA with Sidak's multiple comparisons tests. This immuneACCESS table, as held by TCRdb, lists in-frame sequences with V and J called but not all clones. Of the missing ones, under half trace to an unresolved V gene in checked studies; the others have no known cause. From that table come the V and J calls and clone size; the DNA was used to work out D and trimming. This sample has some 150,000 clones in its table, and approximately 91% of those were observed once. In total, the top ten clones hold roughly 1.7% of the sample.

As for this clone: Its target antigen remains unknown. Per-base quality was not reported, and no clone a single base away is much larger than it.

This specimen consisted of peripheral blood, obtained on day 0 of AZD1222 vaccination. This clonotype was obtained from an adult in good health. This chain is built from TRBV7-2 and TRBJ1-6, with 7 bases matching TRBD1. The nucleotides read TGTGCCAGCAGCTTAGCGTTACAGGGGTTTTTAGATTCACCCCTCCACTTT. This gives the protein CASSLALQGFLDSPLHF.